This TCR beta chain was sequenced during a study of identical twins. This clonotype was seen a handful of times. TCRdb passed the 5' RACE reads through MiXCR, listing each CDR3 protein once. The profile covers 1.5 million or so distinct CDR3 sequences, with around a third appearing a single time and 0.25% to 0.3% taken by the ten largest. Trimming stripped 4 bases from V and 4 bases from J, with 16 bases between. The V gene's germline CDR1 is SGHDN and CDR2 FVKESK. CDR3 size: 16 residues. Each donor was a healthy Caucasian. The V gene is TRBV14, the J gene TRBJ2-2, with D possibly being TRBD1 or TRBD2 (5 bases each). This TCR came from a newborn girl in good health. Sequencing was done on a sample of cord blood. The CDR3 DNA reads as TGTGCCAGCAGCCGAACCCCTCGTGGGGGCACCGGGGAGCTGTTTTTT. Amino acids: CASSRTPRGGTGELFF.